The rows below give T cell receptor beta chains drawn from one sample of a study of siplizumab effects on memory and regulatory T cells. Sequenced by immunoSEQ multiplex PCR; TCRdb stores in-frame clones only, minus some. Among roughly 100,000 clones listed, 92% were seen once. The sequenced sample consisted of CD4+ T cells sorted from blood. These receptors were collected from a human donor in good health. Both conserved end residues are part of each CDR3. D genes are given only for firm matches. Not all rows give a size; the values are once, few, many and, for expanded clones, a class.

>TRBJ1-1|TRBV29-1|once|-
CSVEEGAWNTEAFF
TGCAGCGTTGAAGAGGGGGCTTGGAACACTGAAGCTTTCTTT
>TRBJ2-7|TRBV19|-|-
CASSIDRGPIPPTHEQYF
TGTGCCAGTAGTATAGACCGAGGACCTATACCCCCCACCCACGAGCAGTACTTC
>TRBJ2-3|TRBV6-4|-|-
CASSDDGFGATQYF
TGTGCCAGCAGTGACGACGGTTTCGGCGCTACGCAGTATTTT
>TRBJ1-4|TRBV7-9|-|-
CASSLLAGGEKLFF
TGTGCCAGCAGCTTACTCGCGGGAGGTGAAAAACTGTTTTTT
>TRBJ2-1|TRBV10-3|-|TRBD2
CAISLAGGAPDEQFF
TGTGCCATCAGTCTAGCGGGAGGAGCCCCCGATGAGCAGTTCTTC
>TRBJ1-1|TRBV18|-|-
CASSPAAGGTEAFF
TGTGCCAGCTCACCAGCAGCCGGGGGGACTGAAGCTTTCTTT
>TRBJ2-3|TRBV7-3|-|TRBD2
CASSLRPSGSDTQYF
TGTGCCAGCAGCTTAAGGCCTAGCGGGAGTGATACGCAGTATTTT
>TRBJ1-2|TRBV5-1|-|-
CASSLTEHYGYTF
TGCGCCAGCAGCTTGACAGAGCACTATGGCTACACCTTC
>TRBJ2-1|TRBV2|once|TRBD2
CASNGGLAGGEQFF
TGTGCCAGCAATGGAGGACTAGCGGGAGGTGAGCAGTTCTTC
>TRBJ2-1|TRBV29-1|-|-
CSAYYRVEQFF
TGCAGCGCCTACTACAGGGTTGAGCAGTTCTTC
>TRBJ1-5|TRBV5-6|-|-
CASSYSQGIGNQPQHF
TGTGCCAGCAGCTACTCGCAGGGCATTGGCAATCAGCCCCAGCATTTT
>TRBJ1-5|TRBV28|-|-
CASSTGRGNQPQHF
TGTGCCAGCAGCACCGGCAGGGGCAATCAGCCCCAGCATTTT
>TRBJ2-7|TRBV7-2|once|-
CASSTWTEPYEQYF
TGTGCCAGCAGCACTTGGACAGAACCCTACGAGCAGTACTTC